These 11 T cell receptor beta chains were sequenced from one sample in a study of control samples from healthy donors and cancer patients. Method: immunoSEQ multiplex PCR; TCRdb's copy keeps in-frame clones and lacks some. The data contain 130,000 to 150,000 clones, more than 85% of them singletons. The sample comprised blood. These receptors all stem from a woman aged 25 to 39 in good health.

This rearrangement joins TRBV2 to TRBJ1-5; 8 bases line up with TRBD1. The CDR3 is 15 residues long. With 4 bases clipped from V and 3 bases from J, the junction kept 5 bases outside the gene matches. The germline V gene encodes CDR1 SNHLY and CDR2 FYNNEI. The CDR3 DNA follows: TGTGCCAGCAGTGCGGACAGGGCGAACAATCAGCCCCAGCATTTT. Translated: CASSADRANNQPQHF.

The rearrangement uses TRBV27 and TRBJ1-6; D call uncertain. CDR3 size: 14 residues. V was cut by 6 bases and J by 7 bases, with 13 bases left in between. CDR1 is MNHEY, CDR2 SMNVEV, per germline (reference sequence). The CDR3 protein is CASRLGQENSPLHF. CDR3 nucleotide sequence: TGTGCCAGCAGGTTAGGCCAGGAGAATTCACCCCTCCACTTT.

This chain connects TRBV19 to TRBJ2-7; D is tentatively TRBD1 or TRBD2 (5 bases each). Trimming took off 5 bases at V and 0 bases at J, with 14 bases between the two ends. The CDR3 is 15 amino acids. Germline V gene data show CDR1 as LNHDA and CDR2 as SQIVND (reference sequence). The CDR3 sequence is CASSLLRDHSYEQYF. The CDR3 region has the DNA TGTGCCAGTAGTCTCCTCCGGGACCACTCCTACGAGCAGTACTTC.

The rearrangement links TRBV24-1 to TRBJ2-7; D tentatively fits TRBD1 or TRBD2 (5 bases each). CDR1 KGHDR and CDR2 SFDVKD come from the germline V gene. Trimming stripped 5 bases from V and 4 bases from J, with 8 bases between. This CDR3 comprises 12 residues. The CDR3 loop is CATSVGPYEQYF. CDR3 DNA: TGTGCCACCAGTGTGGGACCTTACGAGCAGTACTTC.

This chain joins TRBV10-3 and TRBJ2-6, with D unresolved. CDR3 length: 15 amino acids. The ends were cut back, 2 bases at V and 4 bases at J, with 9 bases in the middle. Per the germline V gene, CDR1 is ENHRY and CDR2 is SYGVKD. CDR3 protein: CAISEGVSGANVLTF. The CDR3 DNA is TGTGCCATCAGTGAGGGAGTGTCCGGGGCCAACGTCCTGACTTTC.

This clone was counted a single time. V usage is TRBV9 and J usage is TRBJ2-3; the match to TRBD2 covers 7 bases. The V segment lost 3 bases and the J segment 1 base; nucleotides outside the gene matches: 5. Germline loops: CDR1 SGDLS, CDR2 YYNGEE. This CDR3 region has 15 residues. The CDR3 bases are TGTGCCAGCAGCGACCAGCGGGACCGCACAGATACGCAGTATTTT. This encodes CASSDQRDRTDTQYF.

This chain connects TRBV28 to TRBJ1-1; 10 bases map to TRBD1. Germline lookup yields CDR1 MDHEN and CDR2 SYDVKM. The CDR3 extends over 13 amino acids. J lost 6 bases, V lost 8 bases, and 6 bases had no gene match. The CDR3 DNA sequence: TGTGCCAGCGTTCGGGACAGGGGAGCTGAAGCTTTCTTT. Its protein product is CASVRDRGAEAFF.

In its sample, this clone was seen once. The chain carries TRBV18 and TRBJ1-3; possible D gene TRBD1, 5 bases. The CDR3 consists of 16 residues. Germline V gene lookup returns CDR1 KGHSH and CDR2 LQKENI. Trimming pared 3 bases from V and 4 bases from J, leaving 16 bases between. In DNA form, the CDR3 reads TGTGCCAGCTCACCGTCCAGGGATCTGAGGGGAAACACCATATATTTT. This gives the protein CASSPSRDLRGNTIYF.

The chain joins TRBV10-3 to TRBJ2-1; TRBD2 matches at 7 bases. Germline V CDR1 and CDR2: ENHRY, SYGVKD. Trimming at V came to 8 bases and at J to 2 bases, leaving 6 bases not matched to a gene. The CDR3 contains 14 residues. This CDR3 reads CAIRQLATYNEQFF. CDR3 coding DNA: TGTGCCATCCGCCAACTAGCGACCTACAATGAGCAGTTCTTC.

The rearrangement joins TRBV7-2 to TRBJ2-7; D remains unclear. The CDR3 length is 11 residues. Trimming pared 4 bases from V and 7 bases from J, leaving 8 bases between. CDR1 is SGHTA, CDR2 FQGNSA, per germline. This CDR3 is CASSSFLEQYF. The CDR3 bases are TGTGCCAGCAGCTCCTTTCTTGAGCAGTACTTC.

The chain uses TRBV10-1 and TRBJ1-1, with 7 bases aligning to TRBD1. The CDR3 contains 16 residues. Losses at the gene ends were 10 bases for V and 6 bases for J; bases not matched to a gene: 20. Germline CDR1 WNHNN, CDR2 SYGVQD (reference sequence). The chain's CDR3 is CAIRPDRIYVIPEAFF. CDR3 sequence (DNA): TGCGCCATCCGTCCGGACAGGATCTATGTTATCCCTGAAGCTTTCTTT.